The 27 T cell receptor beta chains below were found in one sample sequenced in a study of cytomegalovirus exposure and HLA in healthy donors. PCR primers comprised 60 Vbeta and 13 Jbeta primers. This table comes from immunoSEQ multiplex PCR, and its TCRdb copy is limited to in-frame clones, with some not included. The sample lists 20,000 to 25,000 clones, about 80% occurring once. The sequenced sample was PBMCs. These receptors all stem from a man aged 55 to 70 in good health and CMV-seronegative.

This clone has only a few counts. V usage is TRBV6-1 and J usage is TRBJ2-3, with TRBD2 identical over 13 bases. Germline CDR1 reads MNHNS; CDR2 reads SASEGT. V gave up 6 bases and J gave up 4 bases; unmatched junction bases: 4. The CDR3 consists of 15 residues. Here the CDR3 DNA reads TGTGCCAGCAGCCCGACTAGCGGGGGGCCAGATACGCAGTATTTT. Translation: CASSPTSGGPDTQYF.

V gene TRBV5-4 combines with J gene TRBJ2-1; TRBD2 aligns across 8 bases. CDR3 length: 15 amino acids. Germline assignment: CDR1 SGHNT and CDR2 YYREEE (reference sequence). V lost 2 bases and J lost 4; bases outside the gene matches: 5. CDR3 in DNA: TGTGCCAGCAGCTTCGGGGGGGCGGGATACAATGAGCAGTTCTTC. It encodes CASSFGGAGYNEQFF.

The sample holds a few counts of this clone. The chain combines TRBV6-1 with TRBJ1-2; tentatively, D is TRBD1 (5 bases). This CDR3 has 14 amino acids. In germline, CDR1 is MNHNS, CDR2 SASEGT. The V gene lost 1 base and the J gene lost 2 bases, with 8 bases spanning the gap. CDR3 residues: CASSEGGQNYGYTF. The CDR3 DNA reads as TGTGCCAGCAGTGAAGGGGGCCAGAACTATGGCTACACCTTC.

This CDR3 is CASSGPRVREQFF. The CDR3 coding sequence is TGTGCCAGCAGCGGACCCAGGGTAAGGGAGCAGTTCTTC. The chain is built from TRBV5-4 and TRBJ2-1; possibly TRBD1 for D (5 bases). V was pared by 4 bases and J by 10 bases, with 15 bases between. The length of the CDR3 is 13 residues. Germline lookup yields CDR1 SGHNT and CDR2 YYREEE (reference sequence).

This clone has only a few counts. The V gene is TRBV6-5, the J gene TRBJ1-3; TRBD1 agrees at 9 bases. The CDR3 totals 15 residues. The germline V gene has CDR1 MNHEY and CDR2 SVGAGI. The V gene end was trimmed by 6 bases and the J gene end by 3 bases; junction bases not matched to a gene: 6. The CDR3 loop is CASRRDRALGNTIYF. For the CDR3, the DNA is TGTGCCAGCAGGCGGGACAGGGCTCTTGGAAACACCATATATTTT.

As DNA, the CDR3 is TGCAGCGGAGGGGGTGGCGATGAGCAGTTCTTC. This gives the protein CSGGGGDEQFF. The chain employs TRBV29-1 and TRBJ2-1, with D tentatively TRBD1 (6 bases). The V end was cut by 7 bases, the J end by 8 bases, with 12 bases between. Germline-derived CDR1 and CDR2 are SQVTM and ANQGSEA. The CDR3 is made up of 11 amino acids.

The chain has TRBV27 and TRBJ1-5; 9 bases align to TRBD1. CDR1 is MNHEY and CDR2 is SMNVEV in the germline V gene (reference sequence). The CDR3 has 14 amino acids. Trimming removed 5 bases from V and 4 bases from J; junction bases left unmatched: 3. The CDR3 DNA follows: TGTGCCAGCAGTCTAGGGACAGGGAATCAGCCCCAGCATTTT. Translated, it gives CASSLGTGNQPQHF.

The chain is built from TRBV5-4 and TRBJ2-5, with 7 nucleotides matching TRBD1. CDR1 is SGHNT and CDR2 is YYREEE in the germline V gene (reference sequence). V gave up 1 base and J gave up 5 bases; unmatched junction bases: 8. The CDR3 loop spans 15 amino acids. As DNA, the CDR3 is TGTGCCAGCAGCTTGCTGACAGGGCCAGGGGAGACCCAGTACTTC. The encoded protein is CASSLLTGPGETQYF.

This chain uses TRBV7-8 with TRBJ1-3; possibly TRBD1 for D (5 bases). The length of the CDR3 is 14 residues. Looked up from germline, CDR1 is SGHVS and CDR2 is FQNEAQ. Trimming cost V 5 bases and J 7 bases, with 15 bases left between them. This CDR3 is CASSQGGFGNTIYF. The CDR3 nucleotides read TGTGCCAGCAGCCAGGGTGGTTTCGGGAACACCATATATTTT.

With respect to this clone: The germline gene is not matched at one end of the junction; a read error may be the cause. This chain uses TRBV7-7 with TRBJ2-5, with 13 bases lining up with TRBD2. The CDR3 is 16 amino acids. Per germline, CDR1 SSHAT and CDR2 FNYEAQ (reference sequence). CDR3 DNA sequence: TGTGCTAGCAGCGTAGGACTAGCGGGAGAAAGGGAGACCCAGTACTTC. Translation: CASSVGLAGERETQYF.

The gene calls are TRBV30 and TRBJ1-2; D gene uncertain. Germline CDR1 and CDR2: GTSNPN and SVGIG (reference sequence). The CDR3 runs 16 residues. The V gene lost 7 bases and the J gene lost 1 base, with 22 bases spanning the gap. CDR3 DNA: TGTGCCTCCTCCCCCCTGTTACACTACCTTAACTATGGCTACACCTTC. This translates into CASSPLLHYLNYGYTF.

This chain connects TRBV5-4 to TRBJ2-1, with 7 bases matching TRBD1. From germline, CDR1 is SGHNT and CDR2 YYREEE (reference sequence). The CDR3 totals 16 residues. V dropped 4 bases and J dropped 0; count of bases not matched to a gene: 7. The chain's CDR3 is CASSVGRGNSYNEQFF. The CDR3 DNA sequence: TGTGCCAGCAGCGTCGGCAGGGGGAACTCCTACAATGAGCAGTTCTTC. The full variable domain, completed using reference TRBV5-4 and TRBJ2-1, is ETGVTQSPTHLIKTRGQQVTLRCSSQSGHNTVSWYQQALGQGPQFIFQYYREEENGRGNFPPRFSGLQFPNYSSELNVNALELDDSALYLCASSVGRGNSYNEQFFGPGTRLTVL.

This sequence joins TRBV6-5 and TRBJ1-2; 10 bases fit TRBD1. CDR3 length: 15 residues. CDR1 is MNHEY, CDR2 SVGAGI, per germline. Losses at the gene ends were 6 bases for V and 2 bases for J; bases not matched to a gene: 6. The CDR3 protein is CASSPGTGANYGYTF. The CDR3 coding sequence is TGTGCCAGCAGCCCAGGGACAGGGGCGAACTATGGCTACACCTTC.

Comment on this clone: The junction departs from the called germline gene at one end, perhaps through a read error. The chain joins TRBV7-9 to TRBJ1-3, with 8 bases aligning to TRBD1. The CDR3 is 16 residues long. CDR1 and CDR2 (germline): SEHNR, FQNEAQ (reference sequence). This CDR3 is CSSSLQGAVAGNTIYF. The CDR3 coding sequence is TGTTCCAGCAGCTTGCAGGGGGCCGTGGCTGGAAACACCATATATTTT.

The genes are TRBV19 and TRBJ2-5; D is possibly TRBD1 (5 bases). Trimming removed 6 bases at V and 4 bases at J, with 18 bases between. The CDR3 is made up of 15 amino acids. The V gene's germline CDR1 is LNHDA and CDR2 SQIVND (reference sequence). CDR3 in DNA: TGTGCCAGTAGGAGTGACGCGCTAAGGGGAGAGACCCAGTACTTC. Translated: CASRSDALRGETQYF.

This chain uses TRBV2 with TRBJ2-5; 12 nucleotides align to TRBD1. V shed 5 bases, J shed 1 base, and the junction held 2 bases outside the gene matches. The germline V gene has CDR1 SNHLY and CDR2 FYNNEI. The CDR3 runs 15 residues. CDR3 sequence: CASSRDRGPQETQYF. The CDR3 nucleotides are TGTGCCAGCAGTCGGGACAGGGGGCCCCAAGAGACCCAGTACTTC.

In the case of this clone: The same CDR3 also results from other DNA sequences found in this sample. This chain's CDR3 is CASSFPRTTDTQYF. Written as DNA, the CDR3 is TGTGCCAGCAGCTTCCCCAGAACCACAGATACGCAGTATTTT. The chain has TRBV13 and TRBJ2-3; unclear D gene. The CDR3 has 14 residues. V lost 3 bases and J lost 2, with 9 bases in between. Germline V gene lookup returns CDR1 PRHDT and CDR2 FYEKMQ (reference sequence).

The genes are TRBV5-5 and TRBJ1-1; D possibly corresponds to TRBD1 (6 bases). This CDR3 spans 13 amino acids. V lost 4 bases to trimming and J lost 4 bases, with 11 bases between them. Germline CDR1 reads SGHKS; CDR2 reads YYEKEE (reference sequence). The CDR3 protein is CASSQGIGTEAFF. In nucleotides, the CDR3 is TGTGCCAGCAGCCAGGGGATTGGCACTGAAGCTTTCTTT.

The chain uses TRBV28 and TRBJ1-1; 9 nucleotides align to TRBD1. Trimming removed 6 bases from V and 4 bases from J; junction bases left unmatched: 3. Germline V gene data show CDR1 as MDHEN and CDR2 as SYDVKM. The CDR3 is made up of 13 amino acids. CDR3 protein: CASRGQGSTEAFF. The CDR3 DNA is TGTGCCAGCAGGGGACAGGGTAGCACTGAAGCTTTCTTT. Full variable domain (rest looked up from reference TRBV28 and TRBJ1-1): DVKVTQSSRYLVKRTGEKVFLECVQDMDHENMFWYRQDPGLGLRLIYFSYDVKMKEKGDIPEGYSVSREKKERFSLILESASTNQTSMYLCASRGQGSTEAFFGQGTRLTVV.

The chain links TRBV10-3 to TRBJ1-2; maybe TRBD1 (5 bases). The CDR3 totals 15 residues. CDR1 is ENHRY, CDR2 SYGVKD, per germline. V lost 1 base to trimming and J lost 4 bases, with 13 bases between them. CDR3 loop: CAISEFDRGLYGYTF. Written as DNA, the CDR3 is TGTGCCATCAGTGAGTTCGACAGAGGTCTCTATGGCTACACCTTC.

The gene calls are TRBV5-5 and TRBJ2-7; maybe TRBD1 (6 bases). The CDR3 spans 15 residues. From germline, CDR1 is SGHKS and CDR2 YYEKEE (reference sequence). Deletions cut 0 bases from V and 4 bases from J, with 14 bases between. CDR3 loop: CASSLAPQGMYEQYF. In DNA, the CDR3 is TGTGCCAGCAGCTTGGCCCCACAGGGTATGTACGAGCAGTACTTC. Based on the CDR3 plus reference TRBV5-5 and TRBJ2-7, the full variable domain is DAGVTQSPTHLIKTRGQQVTLRCSPISGHKSVSWYQQVLGQGPQFIFQYYEKEERGRGNFPDRFSARQFPNYSSELNVNALLLGDSALYLCASSLAPQGMYEQYFGPGTRLTVT.

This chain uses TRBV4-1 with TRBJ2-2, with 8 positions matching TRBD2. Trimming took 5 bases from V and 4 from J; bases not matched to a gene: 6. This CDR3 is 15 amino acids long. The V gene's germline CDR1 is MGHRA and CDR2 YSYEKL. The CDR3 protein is CASSYSGAFTGELFF. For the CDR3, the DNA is TGCGCCAGCAGCTATAGCGGGGCGTTCACCGGGGAGCTGTTTTTT.

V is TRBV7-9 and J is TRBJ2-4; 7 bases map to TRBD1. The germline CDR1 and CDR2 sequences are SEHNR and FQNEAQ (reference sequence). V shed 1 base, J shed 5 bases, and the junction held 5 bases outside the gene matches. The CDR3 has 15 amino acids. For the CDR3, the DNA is TGTGCCAGCAGCTTAGTTGTGGGACAGCAAAACATTCAGTACTTC. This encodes CASSLVVGQQNIQYF.

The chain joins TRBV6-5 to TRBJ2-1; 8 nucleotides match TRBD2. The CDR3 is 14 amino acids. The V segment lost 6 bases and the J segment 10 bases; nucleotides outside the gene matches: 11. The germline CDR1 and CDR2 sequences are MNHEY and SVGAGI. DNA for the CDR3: TGTGCCAGCAGGGCGCTAAGCGGGGGACCCGAGCAGTTCTTC. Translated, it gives CASRALSGGPEQFF.

CDR3 DNA: TGTGCCAGTAGTAGGGGGGACAGCAACCAAGAGACCCAGTACTTC. It is translated as CASSRGDSNQETQYF. This chain joins TRBV19 and TRBJ2-5, with a tentative D call TRBD1 (7 bases). Germline values: CDR1 LNHDA, CDR2 SQIVND (reference sequence). Trimming removed 4 bases at V and 0 bases at J, with 12 bases between. The CDR3 totals 15 residues.

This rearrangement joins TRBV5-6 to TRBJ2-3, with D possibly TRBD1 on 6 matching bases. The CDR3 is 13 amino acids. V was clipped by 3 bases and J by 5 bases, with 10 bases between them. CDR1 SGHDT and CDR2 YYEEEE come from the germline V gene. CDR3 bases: TGTGCCAGCAGCTGGGGACAAGGAGATACGCAGTATTTT. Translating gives CASSWGQGDTQYF.

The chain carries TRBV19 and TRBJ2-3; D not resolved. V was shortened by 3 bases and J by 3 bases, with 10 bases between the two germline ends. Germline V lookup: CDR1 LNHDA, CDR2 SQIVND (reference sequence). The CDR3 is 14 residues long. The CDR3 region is CASSMTAVTDTQYF. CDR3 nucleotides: TGTGCCAGTAGTATGACGGCGGTAACAGATACGCAGTATTTT.